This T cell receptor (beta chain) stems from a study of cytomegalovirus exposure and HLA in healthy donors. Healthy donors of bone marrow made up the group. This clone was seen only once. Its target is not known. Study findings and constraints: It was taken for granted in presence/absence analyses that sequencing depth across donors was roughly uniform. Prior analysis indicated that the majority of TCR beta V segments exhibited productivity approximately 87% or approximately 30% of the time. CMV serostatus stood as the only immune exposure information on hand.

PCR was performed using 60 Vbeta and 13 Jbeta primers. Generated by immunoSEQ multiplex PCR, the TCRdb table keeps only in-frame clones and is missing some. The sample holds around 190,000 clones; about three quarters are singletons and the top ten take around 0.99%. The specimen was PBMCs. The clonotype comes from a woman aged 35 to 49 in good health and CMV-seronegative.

DNA for the CDR3: TGTGCCAGCAGCTTTGGACAGGGCGACACTGAAGCTTTCTTT. The encoded protein is CASSFGQGDTEAFF. This rearrangement joins TRBV5-6 to TRBJ1-1, with 8 positions matching TRBD1. The CDR3 extends over 14 amino acids. After removal of 2 bases from V and 3 bases from J, the junction contained 3 bases not matched to a gene. Germline values: CDR1 SGHDT, CDR2 YYEEEE.